The rows below give T cell receptor beta chains drawn from one sample of a study of beta chain features in type 1 diabetes. The table came from immunoSEQ multiplex PCR; TCRdb's copy has only in-frame clones and leaves some out. Of fewer than 300,000 clones listed, roughly 10% are singletons. The sample comprised naive CD4+ T cells from blood. These receptor sequences come from a young man with type 1 diabetes. CDR3s include the opening cysteine and the closing phenylalanine or tryptophan. Fields, in order: V gene, D gene, clone size, J gene, CDR3 protein, CDR3 DNA. The D gene is left open where the match is weak. The size field is filled for only some rows; it gives once, few, many or a size class.

>TRBV30|TRBD1|few|TRBJ1-6
CAWSGQGGSPLHF
TGTGCCTGGAGTGGACAGGGGGGTTCACCCCTCCACTTT
>TRBV2|-|-|TRBJ2-3
CASRRQGSDTQYF
TGTGCCAGCAGGCGGCAGGGGTCCGATACGCAGTATTTT
>TRBV7-3|-|-|TRBJ2-6
CASSLMGAGANVLTF
TGTGCCAGCAGCTTAATGGGAGCTGGGGCCAACGTCCTGACTTTC
>TRBV2|-|once|TRBJ2-7
CASSPMASEQYF
TGTGCCAGCAGTCCCATGGCAAGTGAGCAGTACTTC
>TRBV5-1|-|-|TRBJ1-1
CASSWGQNTEAFF
TGCGCCAGCAGCTGGGGACAGAACACTGAAGCTTTCTTT
>TRBV4-3|TRBD2|few|TRBJ2-7
CASSQESGGQSEQYF
TGCGCCAGCAGCCAAGAAAGCGGGGGGCAGAGCGAGCAGTACTTC
>TRBV11-2|TRBD2|-|TRBJ2-1
CASRSGGLANSYNEQFF
TGTGCCAGCAGGTCCGGGGGACTAGCGAATTCCTACAATGAGCAGTTCTTC
>TRBV6-5|TRBD2|few|TRBJ2-7
CASREGKDYEQYF
TGTGCCAGTCGGGAGGGCAAAGACTACGAGCAGTACTTC
>TRBV7-2|TRBD2|few|TRBJ2-2
CASSPRGGGNTGELFF
TGTGCCAGCAGCCCGCGGGGGGGAGGGAACACCGGGGAGCTGTTTTTT
>TRBV2|TRBD1|few|TRBJ1-5
CASRGQINQPQHF
TGTGCCAGCAGGGGACAGATTAATCAGCCCCAGCATTTT
>TRBV28|-|-|TRBJ2-1
CASSLGPDEQFF
TGTGCCAGCAGTTTAGGTCCGGATGAGCAGTTCTTC
>TRBV9|-|-|TRBJ1-4
CASSVGLTNEKLFF
TGTGCCAGCAGCGTAGGTCTTACTAATGAAAAACTGTTTTTT
>TRBV5-1|-|-|TRBJ2-1
CASSLGGSEQFF
TGCGCCAGCAGCTTAGGGGGAAGTGAGCAGTTCTTC
>TRBV5-4|-|-|TRBJ1-1
CASSSFTGHHRAEAFF
TGTGCCAGCAGCTCCTTCACCGGACACCACCGCGCTGAAGCTTTCTTT
>TRBV7-2|-|-|TRBJ2-7
CASSLGRNPVEQYF
TGTGCCAGCAGCTTAGGCAGGAACCCCGTCGAGCAGTACTTC
>TRBV5-1|TRBD1|-|TRBJ2-5
CASSKSGTEETQYF
TGCGCCAGCAGCAAGTCCGGGACAGAAGAGACCCAGTACTTC